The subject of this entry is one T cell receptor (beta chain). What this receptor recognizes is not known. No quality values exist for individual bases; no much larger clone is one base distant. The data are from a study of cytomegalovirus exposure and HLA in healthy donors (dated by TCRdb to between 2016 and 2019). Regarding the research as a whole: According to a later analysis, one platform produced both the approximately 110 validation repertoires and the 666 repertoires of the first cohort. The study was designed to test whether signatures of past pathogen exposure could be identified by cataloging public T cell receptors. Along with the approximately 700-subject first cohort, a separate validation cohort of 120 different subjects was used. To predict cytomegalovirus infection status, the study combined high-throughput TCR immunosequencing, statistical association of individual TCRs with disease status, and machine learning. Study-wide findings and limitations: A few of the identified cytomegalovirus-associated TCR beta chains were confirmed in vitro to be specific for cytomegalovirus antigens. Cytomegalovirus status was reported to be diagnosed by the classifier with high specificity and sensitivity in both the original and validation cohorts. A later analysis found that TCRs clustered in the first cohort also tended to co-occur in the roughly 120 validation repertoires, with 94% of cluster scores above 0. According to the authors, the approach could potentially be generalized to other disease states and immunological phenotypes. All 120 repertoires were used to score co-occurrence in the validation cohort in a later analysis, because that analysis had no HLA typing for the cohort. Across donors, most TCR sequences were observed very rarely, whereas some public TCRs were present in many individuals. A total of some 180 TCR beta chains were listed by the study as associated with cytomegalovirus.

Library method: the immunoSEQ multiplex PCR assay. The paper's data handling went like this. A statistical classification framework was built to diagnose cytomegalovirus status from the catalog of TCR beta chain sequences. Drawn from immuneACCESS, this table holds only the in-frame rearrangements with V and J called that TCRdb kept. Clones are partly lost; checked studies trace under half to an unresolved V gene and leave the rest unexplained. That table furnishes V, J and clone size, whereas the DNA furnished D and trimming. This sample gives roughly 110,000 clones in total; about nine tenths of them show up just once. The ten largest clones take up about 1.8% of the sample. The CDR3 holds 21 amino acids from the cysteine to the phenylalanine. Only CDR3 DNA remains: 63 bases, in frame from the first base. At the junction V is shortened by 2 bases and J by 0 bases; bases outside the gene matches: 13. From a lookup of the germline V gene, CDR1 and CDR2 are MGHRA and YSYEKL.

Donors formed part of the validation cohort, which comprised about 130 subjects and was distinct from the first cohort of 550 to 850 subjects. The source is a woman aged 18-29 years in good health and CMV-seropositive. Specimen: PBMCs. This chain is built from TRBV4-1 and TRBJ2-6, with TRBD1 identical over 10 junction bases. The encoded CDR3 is CASSQLSTGTGARSGANVLTF. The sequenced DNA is TGCGCCAGCAGCCAACTATCGACCGGGACAGGGGCGCGCTCTGGGGCCAACGTCCTGACTTTC.